The following is a T cell receptor (beta chain) sequence with its context. Its target is not known. This record comes from a study of OX40 agonist ivuxolimab in advanced cancers. Study details: An anti-OX40 (CD134) antibody with agonistic activity, ivuxolimab, was administered to patients. Study observations and caveats: Which antigen the expanded peripheral T cells recognized is unknown. Expanded clones were, on average, more numerous in CD8+ T cells than in CD4+.

Sequencing used immunoSEQ multiplex PCR; TCRdb keeps in-frame clones, though not all of them. The sample has about 60,000 clones, roughly 84% seen once. With 11 bases removed from V and 0 bases from J, the gap between germline ends came to 17 bases. This CDR3 has 15 residues. Germline CDR1 and CDR2: MNHNS and SASEGT. This receptor was taken from an adult with an advanced solid tumor such as melanoma, head and neck, liver or kidney cancer. The sequencing here drew on CD4+ or CD8+ T cells sorted from blood, taken in a trial of the OX40 agonist ivuxolimab. The rearrangement links TRBV6-1 to TRBJ1-5, with D tentatively TRBD1 (5 bases). In DNA form, the CDR3 reads TGTGCCTCCTCCGAGGGGAGCTATAGCAATCAGCCCCAGCATTTT. Its protein is CASSEGSYSNQPQHF.